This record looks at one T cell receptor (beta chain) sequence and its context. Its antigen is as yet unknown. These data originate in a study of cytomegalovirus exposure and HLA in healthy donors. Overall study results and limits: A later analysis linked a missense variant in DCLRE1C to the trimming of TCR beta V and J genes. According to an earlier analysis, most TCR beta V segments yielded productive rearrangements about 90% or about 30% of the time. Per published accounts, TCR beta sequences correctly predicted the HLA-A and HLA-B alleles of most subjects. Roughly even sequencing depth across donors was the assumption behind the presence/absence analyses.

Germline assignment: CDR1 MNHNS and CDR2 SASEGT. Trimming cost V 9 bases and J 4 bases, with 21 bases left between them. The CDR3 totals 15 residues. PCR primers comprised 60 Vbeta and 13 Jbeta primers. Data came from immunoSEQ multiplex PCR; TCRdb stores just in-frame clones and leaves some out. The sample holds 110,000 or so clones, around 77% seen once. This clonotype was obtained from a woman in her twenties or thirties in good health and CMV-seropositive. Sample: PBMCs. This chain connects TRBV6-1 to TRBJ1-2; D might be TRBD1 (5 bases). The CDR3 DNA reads TGTGCCAGTTATTGGTTTTCCAGGGATGGCTATGGCTACACCTTC. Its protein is CASYWFSRDGYGYTF.